The TCR beta chain under discussion was sequenced for a study of cytomegalovirus exposure and HLA in healthy donors. The PCR made use of 60 Vbeta and 13 Jbeta primers. Data came from immunoSEQ multiplex PCR; TCRdb stores just in-frame clones and leaves some out. The sample lists about 130,000 clones; about 81% were seen once. Germline V gene data show CDR1 as LNHDA and CDR2 as SQIVND (reference sequence). V lost 3 bases and J 9 bases, leaving 21 bases between the germline ends. The CDR3 runs to 16 residues. The genes are TRBV19 and TRBJ2-1, with D possibly TRBD1 on 6 matching bases. The TCR was taken from a woman aged 40-49 years in good health and CMV-seropositive. Specimen: PBMCs. CDR3 sequence reads: CASSIGLTGVSGEQFF. The DNA of the CDR3 is TGTGCCAGTAGTATCGGGCTGACAGGAGTAAGTGGTGAGCAGTTCTTC.